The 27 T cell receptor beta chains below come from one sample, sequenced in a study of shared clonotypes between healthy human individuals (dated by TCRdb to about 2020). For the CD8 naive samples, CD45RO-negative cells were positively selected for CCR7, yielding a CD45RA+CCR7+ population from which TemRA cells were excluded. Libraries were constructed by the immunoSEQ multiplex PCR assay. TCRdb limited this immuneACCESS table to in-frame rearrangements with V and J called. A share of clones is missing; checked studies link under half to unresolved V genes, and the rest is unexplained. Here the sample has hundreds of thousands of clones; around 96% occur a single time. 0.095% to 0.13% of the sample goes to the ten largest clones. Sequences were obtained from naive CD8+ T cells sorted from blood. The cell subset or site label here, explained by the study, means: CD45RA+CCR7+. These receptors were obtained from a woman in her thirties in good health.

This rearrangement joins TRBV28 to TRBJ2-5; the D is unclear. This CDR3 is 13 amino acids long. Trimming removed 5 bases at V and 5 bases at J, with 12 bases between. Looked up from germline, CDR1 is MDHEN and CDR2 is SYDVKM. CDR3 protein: CASSLGIAETQYF. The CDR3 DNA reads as TGTGCCAGCAGTCTGGGAATTGCGGAGACCCAGTACTTC.

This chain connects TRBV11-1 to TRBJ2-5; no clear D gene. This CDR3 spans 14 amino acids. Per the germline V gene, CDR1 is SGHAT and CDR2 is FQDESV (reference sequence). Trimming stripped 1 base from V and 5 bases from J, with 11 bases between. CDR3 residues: CASSLDLEPETQYF. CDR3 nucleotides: TGTGCCAGCAGCTTAGACTTAGAGCCGGAGACCCAGTACTTC.

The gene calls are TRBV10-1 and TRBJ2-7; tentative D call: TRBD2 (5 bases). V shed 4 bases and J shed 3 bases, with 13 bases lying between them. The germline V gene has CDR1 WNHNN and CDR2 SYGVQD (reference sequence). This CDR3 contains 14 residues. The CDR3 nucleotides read TGCGCCAGCAGTGCGGTAGCGACCAACTACGAGCAGTACTTC. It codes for CASSAVATNYEQYF.

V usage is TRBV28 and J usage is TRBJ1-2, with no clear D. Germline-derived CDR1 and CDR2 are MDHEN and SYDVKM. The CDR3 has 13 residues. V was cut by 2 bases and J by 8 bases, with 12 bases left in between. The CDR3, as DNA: TGTGCCAGCAGTTTACCCGCTTCTTGGGGCTACACCTTC. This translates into CASSLPASWGYTF.

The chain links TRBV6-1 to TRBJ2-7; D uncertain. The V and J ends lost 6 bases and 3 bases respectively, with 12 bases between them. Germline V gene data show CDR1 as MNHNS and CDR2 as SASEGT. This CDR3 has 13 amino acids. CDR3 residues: CASSHPVVYEQYF. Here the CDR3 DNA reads TGTGCCAGCAGCCACCCCGTTGTCTACGAGCAGTACTTC.

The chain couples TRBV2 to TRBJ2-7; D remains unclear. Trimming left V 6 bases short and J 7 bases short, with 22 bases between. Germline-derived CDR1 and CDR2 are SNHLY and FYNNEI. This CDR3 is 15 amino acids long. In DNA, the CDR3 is TGTGCCAGCAGGGAATCTAGTTATAGGTTGTGGGAGCAGTACTTC. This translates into CASRESSYRLWEQYF.

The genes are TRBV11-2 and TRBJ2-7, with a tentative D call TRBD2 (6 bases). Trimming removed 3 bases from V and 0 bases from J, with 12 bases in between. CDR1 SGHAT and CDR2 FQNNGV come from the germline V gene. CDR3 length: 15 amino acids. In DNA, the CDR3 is TGTGCCAGCAGCTTCTTTAGCGGAGCCTCCTACGAGCAGTACTTC. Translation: CASSFFSGASYEQYF. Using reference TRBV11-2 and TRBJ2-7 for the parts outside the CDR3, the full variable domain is EAGVAQSPRYKIIEKRQSVAFWCNPISGHATLYWYQQILGQGPKLLIQFQNNGVVDDSQLPKDRFSAERLKGVDSTLKIQPAKLEDSAVYLCASSFFSGASYEQYFGPGTRLTVT.

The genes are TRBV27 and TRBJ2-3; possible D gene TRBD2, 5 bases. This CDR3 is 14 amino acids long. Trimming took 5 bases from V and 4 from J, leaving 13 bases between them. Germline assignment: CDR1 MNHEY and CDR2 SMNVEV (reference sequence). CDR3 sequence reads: CASSRAGVADTQYF. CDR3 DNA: TGTGCCAGCAGTCGGGCCGGGGTAGCAGATACGCAGTATTTT.

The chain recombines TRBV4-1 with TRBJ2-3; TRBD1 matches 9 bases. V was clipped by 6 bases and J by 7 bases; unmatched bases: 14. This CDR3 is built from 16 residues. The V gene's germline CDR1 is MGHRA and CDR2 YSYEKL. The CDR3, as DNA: TGCGCCAGCAGTCCCATCCGGGACAGGGCAGGCAATACGCAGTATTTT. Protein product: CASSPIRDRAGNTQYF.

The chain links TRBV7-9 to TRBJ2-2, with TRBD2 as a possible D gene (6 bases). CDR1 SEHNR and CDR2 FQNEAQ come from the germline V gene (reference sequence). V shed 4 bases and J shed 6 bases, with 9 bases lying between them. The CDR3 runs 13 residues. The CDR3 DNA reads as TGTGCCAGCAGCTCGGGACTTCCCGGGGAGCTGTTTTTT. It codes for CASSSGLPGELFF.

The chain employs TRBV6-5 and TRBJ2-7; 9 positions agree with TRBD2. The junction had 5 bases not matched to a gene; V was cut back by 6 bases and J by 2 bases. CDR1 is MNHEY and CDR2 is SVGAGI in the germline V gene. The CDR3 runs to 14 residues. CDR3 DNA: TGTGCCAGCAGCGCGACTAGCGGAACCTACGAGCAGTACTTC. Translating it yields CASSATSGTYEQYF.

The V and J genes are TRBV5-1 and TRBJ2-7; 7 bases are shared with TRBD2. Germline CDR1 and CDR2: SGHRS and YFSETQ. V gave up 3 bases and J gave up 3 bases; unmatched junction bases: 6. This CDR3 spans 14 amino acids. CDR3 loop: CASSYGGRVYEQYF. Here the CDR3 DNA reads TGCGCCAGCAGCTACGGCGGGAGAGTCTACGAGCAGTACTTC.

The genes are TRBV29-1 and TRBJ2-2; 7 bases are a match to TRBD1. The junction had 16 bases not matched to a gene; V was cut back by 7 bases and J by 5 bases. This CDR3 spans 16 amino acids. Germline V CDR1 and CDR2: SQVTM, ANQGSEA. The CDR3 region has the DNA TGCAGCGCAACCCCGGGACAGCGTGACCTAACCGGGGAGCTGTTTTTT. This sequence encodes CSATPGQRDLTGELFF.

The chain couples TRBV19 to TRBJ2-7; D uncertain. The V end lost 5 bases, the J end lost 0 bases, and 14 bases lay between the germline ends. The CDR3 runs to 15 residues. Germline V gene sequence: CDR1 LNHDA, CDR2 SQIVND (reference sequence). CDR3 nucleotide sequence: TGTGCCAGTAGTGGGTGGGCTGGAAGCTCCTACGAGCAGTACTTC. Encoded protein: CASSGWAGSSYEQYF. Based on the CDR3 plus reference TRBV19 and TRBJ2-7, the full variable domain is DGGITQSPKYLFRKEGQNVTLSCEQNLNHDAMYWYRQDPGQGLRLIYYSQIVNDFQKGDIAEGYSVSREKKESFPLTVTSAQKNPTAFYLCASSGWAGSSYEQYFGPGTRLTVT.

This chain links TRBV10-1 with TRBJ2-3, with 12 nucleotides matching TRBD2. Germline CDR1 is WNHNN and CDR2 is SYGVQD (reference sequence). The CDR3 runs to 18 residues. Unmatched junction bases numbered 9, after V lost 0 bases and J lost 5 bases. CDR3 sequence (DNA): TGCGCCAGCAGTGAGTCGACTCTAGCGGGAGGGCCACTAGATACGCAGTATTTT. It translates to CASSESTLAGGPLDTQYF.

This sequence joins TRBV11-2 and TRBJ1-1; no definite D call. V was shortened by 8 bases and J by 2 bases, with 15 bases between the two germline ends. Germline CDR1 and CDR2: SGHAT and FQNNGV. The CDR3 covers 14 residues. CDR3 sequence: CASGETFTNTEAFF. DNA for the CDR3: TGTGCCAGCGGTGAGACATTCACAAACACTGAAGCTTTCTTT.

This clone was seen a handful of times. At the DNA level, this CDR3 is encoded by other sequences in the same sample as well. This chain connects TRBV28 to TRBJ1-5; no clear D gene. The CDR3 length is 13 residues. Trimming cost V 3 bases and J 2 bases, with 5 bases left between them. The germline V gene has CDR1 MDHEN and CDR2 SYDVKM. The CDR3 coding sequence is TGTGCCAGCAGTTTCGGGGGCAATCAGCCCCAGCATTTT. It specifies CASSFGGNQPQHF.

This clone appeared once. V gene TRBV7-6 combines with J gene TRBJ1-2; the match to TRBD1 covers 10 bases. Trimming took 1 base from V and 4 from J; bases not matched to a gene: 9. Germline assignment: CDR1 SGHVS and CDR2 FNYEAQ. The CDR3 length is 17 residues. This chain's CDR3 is CASSLGQGACGCYGYTF. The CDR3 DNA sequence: TGTGCCAGCAGCTTAGGACAGGGGGCGTGCGGTTGCTATGGCTACACCTTC.

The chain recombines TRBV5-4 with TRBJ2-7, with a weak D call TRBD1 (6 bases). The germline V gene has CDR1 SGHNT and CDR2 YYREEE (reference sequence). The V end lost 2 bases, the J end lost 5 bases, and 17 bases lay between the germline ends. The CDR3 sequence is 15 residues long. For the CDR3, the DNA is TGTGCCAGCAGCTTAAGTTCACAGGGTCAAAACGAGCAGTACTTC. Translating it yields CASSLSSQGQNEQYF.

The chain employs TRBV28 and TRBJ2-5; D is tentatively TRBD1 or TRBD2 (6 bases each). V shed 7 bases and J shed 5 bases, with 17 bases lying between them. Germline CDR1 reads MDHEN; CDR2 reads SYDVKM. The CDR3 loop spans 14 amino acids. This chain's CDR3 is CASTGRGLEETQYF. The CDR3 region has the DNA TGTGCCAGCACCGGCCGGGGGCTTGAGGAGACCCAGTACTTC.

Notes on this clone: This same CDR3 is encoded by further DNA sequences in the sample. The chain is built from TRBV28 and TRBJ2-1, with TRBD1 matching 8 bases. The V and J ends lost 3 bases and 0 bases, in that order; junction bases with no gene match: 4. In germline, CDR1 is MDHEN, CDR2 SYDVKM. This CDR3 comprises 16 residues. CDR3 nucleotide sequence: TGTGCCAGCAGTTTGTACAGGGGGAGCTCCTACAATGAGCAGTTCTTC. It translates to CASSLYRGSSYNEQFF.

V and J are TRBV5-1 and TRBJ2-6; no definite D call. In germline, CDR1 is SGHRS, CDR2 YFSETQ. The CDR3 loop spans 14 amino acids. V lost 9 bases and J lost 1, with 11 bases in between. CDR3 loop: CATTQASGANVLTF. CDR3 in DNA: TGCGCCACCACCCAGGCGTCTGGGGCCAACGTCCTGACTTTC.

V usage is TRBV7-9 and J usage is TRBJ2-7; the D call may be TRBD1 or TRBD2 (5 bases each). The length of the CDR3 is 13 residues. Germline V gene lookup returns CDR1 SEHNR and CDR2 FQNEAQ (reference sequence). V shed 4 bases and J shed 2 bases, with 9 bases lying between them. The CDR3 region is CASSSLGPYEQYF. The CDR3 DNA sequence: TGTGCCAGCAGCTCGTTGGGACCCTACGAGCAGTACTTC.

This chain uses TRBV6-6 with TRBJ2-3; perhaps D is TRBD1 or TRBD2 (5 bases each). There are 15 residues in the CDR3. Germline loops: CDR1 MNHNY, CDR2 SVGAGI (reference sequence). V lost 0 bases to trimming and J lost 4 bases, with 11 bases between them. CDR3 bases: TGTGCCAGCAGTTACTCGCCGGGACGGGCAGATACGCAGTATTTT. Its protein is CASSYSPGRADTQYF.

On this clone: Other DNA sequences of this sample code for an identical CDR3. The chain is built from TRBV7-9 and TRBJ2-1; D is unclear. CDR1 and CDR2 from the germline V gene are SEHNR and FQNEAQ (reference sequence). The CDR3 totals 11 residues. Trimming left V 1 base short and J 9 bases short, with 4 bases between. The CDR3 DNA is TGTGCCAGCAGCTTAGTTGGTGAGCAGTTCTTC. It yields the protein CASSLVGEQFF.

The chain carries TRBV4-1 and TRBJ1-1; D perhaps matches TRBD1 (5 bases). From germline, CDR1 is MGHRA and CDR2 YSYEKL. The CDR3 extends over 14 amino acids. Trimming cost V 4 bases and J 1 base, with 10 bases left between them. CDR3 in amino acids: CASSRVGPNTEAFF. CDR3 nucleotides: TGCGCCAGCAGCCGGGTGGGACCGAACACTGAAGCTTTCTTT.

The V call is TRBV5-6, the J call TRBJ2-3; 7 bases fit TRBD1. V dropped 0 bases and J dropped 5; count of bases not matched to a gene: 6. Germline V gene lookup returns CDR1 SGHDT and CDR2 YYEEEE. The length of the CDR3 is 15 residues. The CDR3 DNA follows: TGTGCCAGCAGCTTGGACTTAAACAGGGGAGATACGCAGTATTTT. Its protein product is CASSLDLNRGDTQYF.